Following are 20 T cell receptor beta chains from one sample sequenced in a study of blood T cells in healthy people across ages. The use of a sample-barcoded 5' primer and a J-beta primer mix characterized a second PCR of 7 to 11 cycles. One entry per CDR3 protein results from TCRdb running MiXCR on the 5' RACE reads. The sample records about 1.7 million distinct CDR3 sequences, 28% being singletons. The sample comprised blood. Receptors were obtained from a woman aged 25 to 39 in good health.

This rearrangement joins TRBV2 to TRBJ2-3, with TRBD2 matching 8 bases. The CDR3 is made up of 15 amino acids. Germline V gene sequence: CDR1 SNHLY, CDR2 FYNNEI. Trimming at V came to 6 bases and at J to 4 bases, leaving 9 bases not matched to a gene. The CDR3 here is CASRFGRGASDTQYF. The CDR3 DNA is TGTGCCAGCAGGTTTGGGCGGGGGGCGTCAGATACGCAGTATTTT.

The chain uses TRBV4-1 and TRBJ1-5, with D perhaps TRBD1 (5 bases). This CDR3 comprises 18 residues. Germline-derived CDR1 and CDR2 are MGHRA and YSYEKL. Between the trimmed V and J ends, which lost 2 bases and 1 base, there was a span of 18 bases. The CDR3 spells CASSQPPGRRGSNQPQHF. In nucleotides, the CDR3 is TGCGCCAGCAGCCAACCTCCGGGACGCCGTGGCAGCAATCAGCCCCAGCATTTT.

This clonotype appeared a few times. The chain couples TRBV5-1 to TRBJ1-4; 9 nucleotides line up with TRBD1. Germline CDR1 and CDR2: SGHRS and YFSETQ. The CDR3 is made up of 13 amino acids. Trimming cost V 4 bases and J 8 bases; bases outside gene matches: 3. The CDR3 DNA is TGCGCCAGCAGCAACAGGGGGCGGGAAAAACTGTTTTTT. Translating gives CASSNRGREKLFF. Full variable domain (missing parts from reference TRBV5-1 and TRBJ1-4): KAGVTQTPRYLIKTRGQQVTLSCSPISGHRSVSWYQQTPGQGLQFLFEYFSETQRNKGNFPGRFSGRQFSNSRSEMNVSTLELGDSALYLCASSNRGREKLFFGSGTQLSVL.

The rearrangement joins TRBV2 to TRBJ2-5, with D uncertain. CDR1 and CDR2 (germline): SNHLY, FYNNEI. This CDR3 is built from 11 residues. The ends were cut back, 7 bases at V and 5 bases at J, with 8 bases in the middle. This chain's CDR3 is CASNGLETQYF. For the CDR3, the DNA is TGTGCCAGCAATGGGCTCGAGACCCAGTACTTC. Full variable domain (missing parts from reference TRBV2 and TRBJ2-5): EPEVTQTPSHQVTQMGQEVILRCVPISNHLYFYWYRQILGQKVEFLVSFYNNEISEKSEIFDDQFSVERPDGSNFTLKIRSTKLEDSAMYFCASNGLETQYFGPGTRLLVL.

The CDR3 reads CATGRDYPYNEQFF. The CDR3 coding sequence is TGTGCCACCGGCCGGGACTACCCATACAATGAGCAGTTCTTC. The J gene is TRBJ2-1, the V gene TRBV24-1; 7 bases agree with TRBD2. This CDR3 spans 14 amino acids. V lost 9 bases, J lost 4 bases, and 8 bases stayed unmatched. Germline CDR1 and CDR2: KGHDR and SFDVKD.

This clonotype showed up many times. The genes are TRBV20-1 and TRBJ2-7; D is unclear. The CDR3 sequence is 13 residues long. The V end was cut by 2 bases, the J end by 2 bases, with 10 bases between. Germline V CDR1 and CDR2: DFQATT, SNEGSKA (reference sequence). The chain's CDR3 is CSARLLQTYEQYF. The DNA for the CDR3 is TGCAGTGCTAGACTCCTCCAGACCTACGAGCAGTACTTC.

The chain has TRBV12-5 and TRBJ1-3; possible D gene TRBD1, 5 bases. Germline-derived CDR1 and CDR2 are LGHNT and FRNRAP. V lost 3 bases and J 1 base, leaving 7 bases between the germline ends. This CDR3 has 14 residues. CDR3: CASGFGGSGNTIYF. The DNA of the CDR3 is TGTGCTAGTGGTTTTGGGGGTTCTGGAAACACCATATATTTT.

The V and J genes are TRBV5-1 and TRBJ2-2, with D possibly being TRBD1 or TRBD2 (6 bases each). The germline gives CDR1 SGHRS, CDR2 YFSETQ. The V end lost 6 bases, the J end lost 4 bases, and 16 bases lay between the germline ends. This CDR3 has 15 residues. CDR3 residues: CASTLGGGITGELFF. The CDR3 DNA reads as TGCGCCAGCACTCTGGGGGGCGGTATCACCGGGGAGCTGTTTTTT.

This chain connects TRBV18 to TRBJ2-3, with 14 bases matching TRBD2. The V gene end was trimmed by 8 bases and the J gene end by 5 bases; junction bases not matched to a gene: 9. Germline assignment: CDR1 KGHSH and CDR2 LQKENI. There are 16 residues in the CDR3. The CDR3 nucleotides are TGTGCCAGCCCTTCGGGACTAGCGGGGGCTGGAGATACGCAGTATTTT. It is translated as CASPSGLAGAGDTQYF.

This clonotype was observed once. V gene TRBV3-1 combines with J gene TRBJ2-1; perhaps TRBD2 as D (6 bases). V was clipped by 7 bases and J by 3 bases, with 13 bases between them. Germline CDR1 is LGHDT and CDR2 is YNNKEL (reference sequence). This CDR3 region has 14 residues. The DNA of the CDR3 is TGTGCCAGCATCCGGAGCGGGTACTACAATGAGCAGTTCTTC. Translated: CASIRSGYYNEQFF.

This clonotype has just a few counts. V is TRBV6-1 and J is TRBJ1-5; D call uncertain. CDR1 and CDR2 from the germline V gene are MNHNS and SASEGT. The CDR3 sequence is 14 residues long. V gave up 6 bases and J gave up 6 bases, with 15 bases separating them. In DNA form, the CDR3 reads TGTGCCAGCAGGAGCGGTAGAGGGATTCAGCCCCAGCATTTT. This encodes CASRSGRGIQPQHF.

This chain uses TRBV28 with TRBJ1-5, with unresolved D. The V and J ends lost 3 bases and 7 bases respectively, with 10 bases between them. CDR1 is MDHEN and CDR2 is SYDVKM in the germline V gene. CDR3 length: 13 residues. The CDR3 protein is CASSLNRAQPQHF. The CDR3 DNA sequence: TGTGCCAGCAGTTTGAACCGGGCACAGCCCCAGCATTTT.

The DNA of the CDR3 is TGTGCCAGCAGAGACCGTGCCGAGGGTCACACTGAAGCTTTCTTT. Protein sequence: CASRDRAEGHTEAFF. The chain joins TRBV7-2 to TRBJ1-1, with D uncertain. The V gene's germline CDR1 is SGHTA and CDR2 FQGNSA. V lost 6 bases and J lost 3, with 17 bases in between. The CDR3 has 15 amino acids.

The J gene is TRBJ2-7, the V gene TRBV7-2, with 13 bases aligning to TRBD2. V was pared by 4 bases and J by 4 bases, with 4 bases of the junction left unmatched. The V gene's germline CDR1 is SGHTA and CDR2 FQGNSA. The CDR3 has 15 amino acids. In DNA form, the CDR3 reads TGTGCCAGCAGCTGGGGACTAGCGGGACCTTACGAGCAGTACTTC. Protein: CASSWGLAGPYEQYF. The whole variable domain, remainder taken from reference TRBV7-2 and TRBJ2-7, is GAGVSQSPSNKVTEKGKDVELRCDPISGHTALYWYRQSLGQGLEFLIYFQGNSAPDKSGLPSDRFSAERTGGSVSTLTIQRTQQEDSAVYLCASSWGLAGPYEQYFGPGTRLTVT.

The CDR3 DNA is TGTGCCAGCTACCCGGGACTAGCGGGAGGGCCGGAAGCCAAAAACATTCAGTACTTC. Translation: CASYPGLAGGPEAKNIQYF. The genes are TRBV6-1 and TRBJ2-4; 16 bases map to TRBD2. CDR3 length equals 19 residues. The germline V gene has CDR1 MNHNS and CDR2 SASEGT. V lost 8 bases, J lost 0 bases, and 10 bases stayed unmatched.

This clonotype was seen a few times. The genes are TRBV29-1 and TRBJ2-6, with D tentatively TRBD2 (5 bases). The CDR3 has 16 amino acids. V shed 6 bases and J shed 4 bases, with 19 bases lying between them. The germline V gene has CDR1 SQVTM and CDR2 ANQGSEA. CDR3 region: CSVRGKGGWGANVLTF. Here the CDR3 DNA reads TGCAGCGTCCGGGGAAAGGGCGGATGGGGGGCCAACGTCCTGACTTTC.

This clonotype was seen more than once but under ten times. This sequence joins TRBV7-7 and TRBJ2-4; D remains ambiguous. The assigned J gene may be wrong: the sequence end matches TRBJ2-7 better. Germline V gene sequence: CDR1 SSHAT, CDR2 FNYEAQ (reference sequence). The CDR3 length is 15 residues. The CDR3 is CASNCSFFILYEQYF. CDR3 in DNA: TGTGCCAGCAACTGCTCCTTCTTCATTCTTTACGAGCAGTACTTC.

This clonotype was found a few times. This chain connects TRBV4-3 to TRBJ2-4; TRBD1 aligns across 7 bases. The CDR3 length is 14 residues. V lost 1 base, J lost 13 bases, and 10 bases stayed unmatched. Germline CDR1 reads LGHNA; CDR2 reads YSLEER. The CDR3 region has the DNA TGCGCCAGCAGCCAAGTCCGGACAGGCTACGGGCAGTACTTC. Translating gives CASSQVRTGYGQYF.

This clonotype was observed a handful of times. The chain joins TRBV28 to TRBJ1-2; D is undetermined. This CDR3 is built from 15 residues. CDR1 and CDR2 from the germline V gene are MDHEN and SYDVKM. Trimming cost V 6 bases and J 0 bases, with 14 bases left between them. CDR3 DNA: TGTGCCAGCAGCGCCGGTGGGCCAGCTAACTATGGCTACACCTTC. It translates to CASSAGGPANYGYTF.

This clonotype has at least ten counts. The rearrangement links TRBV5-1 to TRBJ2-1, with a tentative D call TRBD2 (6 bases). Looked up from germline, CDR1 is SGHRS and CDR2 is YFSETQ. V was shortened by 0 bases and J by 7 bases, with 11 bases between the two germline ends. This CDR3 spans 14 amino acids. CDR3 sequence: CASSLADGRNEQFF. In nucleotides, the CDR3 is TGCGCCAGCAGCTTGGCCGACGGGAGAAATGAGCAGTTCTTC.